This T cell receptor (beta chain) was recovered during a study of cytomegalovirus exposure and HLA in healthy donors. Broader study findings: Analysis performed later showed TCR beta chains linked to HLA being more clonally expanded than equally common others.

Germline CDR1 SEHNR, CDR2 FQNEAQ (reference sequence). Trimming removed 2 bases at V and 0 bases at J, with 11 bases between. CDR3 length: 15 amino acids. The PCR employed 60 Vbeta primers together with 13 Jbeta primers. Libraries were prepared by immunoSEQ multiplex PCR; TCRdb keeps only in-frame clonotypes and omits some of them. The sample has around 58,000 clones; roughly 73% are singletons. Everyone who donated was a healthy bone marrow donor. Details on this clone: Its antigen is undetermined.

V and J are TRBV7-9 and TRBJ2-7; weak D call: TRBD1 (6 bases). This receptor was taken from a male donor in good health and CMV-seropositive. Sequenced input: PBMCs. The CDR3 region has the DNA TGTGCCAGCAGCTTAAGGGGGAGTAGCTCCTACGAGCAGTACTTC. Its protein product is CASSLRGSSSYEQYF.